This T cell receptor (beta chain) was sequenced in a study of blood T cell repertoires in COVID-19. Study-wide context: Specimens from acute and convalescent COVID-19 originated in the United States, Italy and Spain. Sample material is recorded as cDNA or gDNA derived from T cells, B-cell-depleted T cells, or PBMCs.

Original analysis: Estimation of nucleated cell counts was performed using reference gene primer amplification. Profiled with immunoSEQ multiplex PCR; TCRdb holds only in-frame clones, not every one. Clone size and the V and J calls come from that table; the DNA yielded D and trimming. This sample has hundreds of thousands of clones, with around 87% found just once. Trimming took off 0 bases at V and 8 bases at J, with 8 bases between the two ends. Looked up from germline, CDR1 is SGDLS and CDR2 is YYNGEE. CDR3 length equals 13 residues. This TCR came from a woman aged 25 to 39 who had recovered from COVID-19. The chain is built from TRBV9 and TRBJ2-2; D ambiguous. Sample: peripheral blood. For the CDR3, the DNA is TGTGCCAGCAGCGTAGCTTTGTCTGGGGAGCTGTTTTTT. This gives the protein CASSVALSGELFF.